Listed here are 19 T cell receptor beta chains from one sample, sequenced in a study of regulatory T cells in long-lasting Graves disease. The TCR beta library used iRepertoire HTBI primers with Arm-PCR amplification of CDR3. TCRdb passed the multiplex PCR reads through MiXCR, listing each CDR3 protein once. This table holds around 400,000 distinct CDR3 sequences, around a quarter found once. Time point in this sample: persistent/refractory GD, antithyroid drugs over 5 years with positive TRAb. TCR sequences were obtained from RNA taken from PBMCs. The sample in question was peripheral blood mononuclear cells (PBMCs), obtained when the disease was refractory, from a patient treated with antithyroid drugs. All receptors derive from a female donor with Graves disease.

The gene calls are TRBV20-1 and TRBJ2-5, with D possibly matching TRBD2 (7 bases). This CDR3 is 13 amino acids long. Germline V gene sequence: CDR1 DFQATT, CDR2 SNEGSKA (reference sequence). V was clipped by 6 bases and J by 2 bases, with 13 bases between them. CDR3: CSAERGGQETQYF. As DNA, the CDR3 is TGCAGTGCAGAGAGGGGGGGGCAAGAGACCCAGTACTTC.

CDR3 residues: CASSDWTGFSGNTIYF. The CDR3 DNA is TGTGCCAGCAGCGATTGGACAGGATTCTCTGGAAACACCATATATTTT. The V call is TRBV2, the J call TRBJ1-3; TRBD1 matches at 7 bases. The CDR3 has 16 amino acids. Germline CDR1 SNHLY, CDR2 FYNNEI. V lost 6 bases, J lost 0 bases, and 8 bases stayed unmatched.

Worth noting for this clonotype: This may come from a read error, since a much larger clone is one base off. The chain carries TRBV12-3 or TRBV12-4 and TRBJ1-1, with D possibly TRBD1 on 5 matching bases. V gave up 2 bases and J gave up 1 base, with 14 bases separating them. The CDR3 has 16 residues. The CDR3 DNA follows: TGTGCCAGCAGTTTAAGGGACGGGGGAACGAACACTGAAGCTTTCTTT. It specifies CASSLRDGGTNTEAFF.

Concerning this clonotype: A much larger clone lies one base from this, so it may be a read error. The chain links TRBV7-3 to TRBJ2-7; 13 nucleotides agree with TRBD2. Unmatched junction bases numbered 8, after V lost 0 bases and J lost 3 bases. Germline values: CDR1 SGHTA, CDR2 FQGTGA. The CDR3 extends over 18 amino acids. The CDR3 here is CASSLTRLAGGLRYEQYF. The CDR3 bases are TGTGCCAGCAGCTTAACCAGACTAGCGGGAGGCCTCCGCTACGAGCAGTACTTC.

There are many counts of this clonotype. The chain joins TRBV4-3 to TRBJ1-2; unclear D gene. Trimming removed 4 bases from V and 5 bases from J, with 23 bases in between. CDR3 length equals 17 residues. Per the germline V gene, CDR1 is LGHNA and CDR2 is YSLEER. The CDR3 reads CASSPWYGTQDLYGYTF. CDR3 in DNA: TGCGCCAGCAGCCCTTGGTATGGCACCCAGGATTTATATGGCTACACCTTC.

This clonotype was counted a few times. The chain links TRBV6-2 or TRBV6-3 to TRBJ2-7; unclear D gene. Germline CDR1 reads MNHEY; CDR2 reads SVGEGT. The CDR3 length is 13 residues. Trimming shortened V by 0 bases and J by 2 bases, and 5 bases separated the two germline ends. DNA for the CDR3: TGTGCCAGCAGTTACTCAGGAGCCTACGAGCAGTACTTC. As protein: CASSYSGAYEQYF.

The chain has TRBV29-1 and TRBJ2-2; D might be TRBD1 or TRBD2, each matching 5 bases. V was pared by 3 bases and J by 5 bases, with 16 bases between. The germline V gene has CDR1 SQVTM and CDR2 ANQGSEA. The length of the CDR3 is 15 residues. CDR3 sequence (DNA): TGCAGCGTTGAGTTCCGAGGGGCGAGGACCGGGGAGCTGTTTTTT. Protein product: CSVEFRGARTGELFF.

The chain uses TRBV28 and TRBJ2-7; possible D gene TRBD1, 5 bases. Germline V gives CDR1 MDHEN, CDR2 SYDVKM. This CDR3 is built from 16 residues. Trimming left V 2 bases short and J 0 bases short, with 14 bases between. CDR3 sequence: CASSLRIGVLSYEQYF. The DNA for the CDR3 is TGTGCCAGCAGTTTACGTATAGGGGTCCTCTCCTACGAGCAGTACTTC.

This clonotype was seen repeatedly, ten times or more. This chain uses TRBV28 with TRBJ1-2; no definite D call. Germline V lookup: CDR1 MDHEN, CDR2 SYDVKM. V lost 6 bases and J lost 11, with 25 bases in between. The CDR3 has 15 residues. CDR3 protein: CASRKRERFYSGYTF. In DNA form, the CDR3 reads TGTGCCAGCAGGAAACGTGAGCGCTTCTATTCTGGTTACACCTTC.

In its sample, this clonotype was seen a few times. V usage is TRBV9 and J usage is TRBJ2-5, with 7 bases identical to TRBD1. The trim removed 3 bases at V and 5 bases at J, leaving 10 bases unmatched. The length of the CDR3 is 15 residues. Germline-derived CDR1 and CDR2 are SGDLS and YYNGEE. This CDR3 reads CASSDRDSGVETQYF. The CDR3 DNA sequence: TGTGCCAGCAGCGACCGGGACAGTGGGGTGGAGACCCAGTACTTC.

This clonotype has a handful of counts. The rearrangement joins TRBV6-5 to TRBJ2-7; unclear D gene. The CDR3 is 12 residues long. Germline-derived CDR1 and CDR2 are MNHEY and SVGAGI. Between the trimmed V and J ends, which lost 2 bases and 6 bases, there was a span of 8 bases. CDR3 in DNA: TGTGCCAGCAGTTACGTCGGATCCGAGCAGTACTTC. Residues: CASSYVGSEQYF.

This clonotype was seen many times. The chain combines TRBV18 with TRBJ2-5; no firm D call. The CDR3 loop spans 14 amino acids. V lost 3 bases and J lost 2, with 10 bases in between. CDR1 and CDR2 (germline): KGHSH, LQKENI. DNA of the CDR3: TGTGCCAGCTCACCGGGAACCGGTCAAGAGACCCAGTACTTC. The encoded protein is CASSPGTGQETQYF.

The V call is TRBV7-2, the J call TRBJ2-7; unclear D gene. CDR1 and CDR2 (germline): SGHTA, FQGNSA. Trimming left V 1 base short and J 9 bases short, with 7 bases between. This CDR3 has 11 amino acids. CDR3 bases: TGTGCCAGCAGCTTAGGGGCGGTGCAGTACTTC. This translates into CASSLGAVQYF. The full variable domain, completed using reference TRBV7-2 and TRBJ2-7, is GAGVSQSPSNKVTEKGKDVELRCDPISGHTALYWYRQSLGQGLEFLIYFQGNSAPDKSGLPSDRFSAERTGGSVSTLTIQRTQQEDSAVYLCASSLGAVQYFGPGTRLTVT.

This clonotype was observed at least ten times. CDR3 sequence reads: CASVDGTNTEAFF. CDR3 in DNA: TGTGCCAGCGTTGACGGAACGAACACTGAAGCTTTCTTT. The V gene is TRBV2, the J gene TRBJ1-1; D remains ambiguous. CDR1 and CDR2 from the germline V gene are SNHLY and FYNNEI. CDR3 length: 13 residues. The V and J ends lost 8 bases and 1 base respectively, with 11 bases between them.

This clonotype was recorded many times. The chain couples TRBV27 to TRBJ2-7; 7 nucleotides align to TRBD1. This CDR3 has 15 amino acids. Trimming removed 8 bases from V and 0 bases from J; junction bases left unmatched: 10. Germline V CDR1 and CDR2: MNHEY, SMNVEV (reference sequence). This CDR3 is CASSPGTANSYEQYF. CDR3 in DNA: TGTGCCAGCTCGCCCGGGACAGCGAACTCCTACGAGCAGTACTTC.

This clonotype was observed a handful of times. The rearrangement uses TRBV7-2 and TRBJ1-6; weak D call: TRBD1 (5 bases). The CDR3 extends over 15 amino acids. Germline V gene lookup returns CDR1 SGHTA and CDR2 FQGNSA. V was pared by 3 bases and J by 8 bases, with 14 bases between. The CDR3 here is CASSFGRGSYSPLHF. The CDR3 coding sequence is TGTGCCAGCAGCTTTGGCCGGGGGTCTTATTCACCCCTCCACTTT.

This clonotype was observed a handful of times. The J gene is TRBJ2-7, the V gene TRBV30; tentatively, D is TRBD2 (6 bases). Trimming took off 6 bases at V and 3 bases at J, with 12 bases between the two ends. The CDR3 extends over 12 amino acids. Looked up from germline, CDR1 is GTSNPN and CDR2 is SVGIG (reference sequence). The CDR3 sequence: CACEAGYYEQYF. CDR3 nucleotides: TGTGCCTGCGAAGCGGGTTACTACGAGCAGTACTTC. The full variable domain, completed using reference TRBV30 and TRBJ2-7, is SQTIHQWPATLVQPVGSPLSLECTVEGTSNPNLYWYRQAAGRGLQLLFYSVGIGQISSEVPQNLSASRPQDRQFILSSKKLLLSDSGFYLCACEAGYYEQYFGPGTRLTVT.

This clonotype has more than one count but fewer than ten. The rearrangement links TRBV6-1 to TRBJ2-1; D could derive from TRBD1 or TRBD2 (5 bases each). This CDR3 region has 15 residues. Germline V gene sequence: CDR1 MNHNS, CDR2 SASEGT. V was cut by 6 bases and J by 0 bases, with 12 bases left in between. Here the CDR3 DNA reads TGTGCCAGCAGGGGGGACCTCGGCTCCTACAATGAGCAGTTCTTC. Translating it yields CASRGDLGSYNEQFF.

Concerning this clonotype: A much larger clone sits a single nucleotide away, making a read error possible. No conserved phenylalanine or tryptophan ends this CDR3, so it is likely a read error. CDR3 residues: CASSLHPGLAGGRFETQYS. The CDR3 coding sequence is TGTGCCAGCAGTCTACACCCGGGACTAGCGGGAGGTCGGTTTGAGACCCAGTACTCC. The V gene is TRBV12-3 or TRBV12-4, the J gene TRBJ2-5, with 15 positions matching TRBD2. With 5 bases clipped from V and 5 bases from J, the junction kept 15 bases outside the gene matches. This CDR3 contains 19 residues.